This T cell receptor beta chain derives from a study of spatial heterogeneity in lung cancer. The overall study: Alpha-chain sequences were consistently detected in smaller numbers than beta-chain sequences.

With 1 base removed from V and 8 bases from J, the gap between germline ends came to 15 bases. Germline CDR1 reads SGHTA; CDR2 reads FQGNSA. The CDR3 runs to 16 residues. This clonotype has a count of ten or more. Unique molecular identifiers, one per molecule, were present on every TCR cDNA molecule. TCRdb independently ran MiXCR on the 5' RACE reads; one entry per CDR3 protein. Of some 10,000 distinct CDR3 sequences listed, 6.1% are singletons. Time point given: sample taken at primary tumor resection. Sequencing covered unsorted whole RNA taken from tumor, nontumor lung or frozen PBMC. This specimen was normal lung tissue next to the tumor, taken at surgery. The sequence was collected from a male donor with early-stage non-small cell lung cancer. V is TRBV7-2 and J is TRBJ1-6, with D hard to call. CDR3 DNA: TGTGCCAGCAGCTTAGAAATCGGCAGTGGTTATTCACCCCTCCACTTT. Translation: CASSLEIGSGYSPLHF.